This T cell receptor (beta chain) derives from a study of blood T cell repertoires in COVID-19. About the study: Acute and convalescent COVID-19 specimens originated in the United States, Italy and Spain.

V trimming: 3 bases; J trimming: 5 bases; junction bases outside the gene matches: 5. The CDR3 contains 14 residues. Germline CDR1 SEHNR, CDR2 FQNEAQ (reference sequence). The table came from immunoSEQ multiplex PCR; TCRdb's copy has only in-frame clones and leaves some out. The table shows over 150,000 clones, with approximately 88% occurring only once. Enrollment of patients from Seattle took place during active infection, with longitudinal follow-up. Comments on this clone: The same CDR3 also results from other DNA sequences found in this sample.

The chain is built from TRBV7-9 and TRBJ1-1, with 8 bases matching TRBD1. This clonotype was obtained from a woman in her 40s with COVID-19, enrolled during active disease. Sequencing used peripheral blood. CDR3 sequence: CASSLGTGNTEAFF. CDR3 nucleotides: TGTGCCAGCAGCTTGGGGACAGGAAATACTGAAGCTTTCTTT. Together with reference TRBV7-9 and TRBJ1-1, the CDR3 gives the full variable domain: DTGVSQNPRHKITKRGQNVTFRCDPISEHNRLYWYRQTLGQGPEFLTYFQNEAQLEKSRLLSDRFSAERPKGSFSTLEIQRTEQGDSAMYLCASSLGTGNTEAFFGQGTRLTVV.